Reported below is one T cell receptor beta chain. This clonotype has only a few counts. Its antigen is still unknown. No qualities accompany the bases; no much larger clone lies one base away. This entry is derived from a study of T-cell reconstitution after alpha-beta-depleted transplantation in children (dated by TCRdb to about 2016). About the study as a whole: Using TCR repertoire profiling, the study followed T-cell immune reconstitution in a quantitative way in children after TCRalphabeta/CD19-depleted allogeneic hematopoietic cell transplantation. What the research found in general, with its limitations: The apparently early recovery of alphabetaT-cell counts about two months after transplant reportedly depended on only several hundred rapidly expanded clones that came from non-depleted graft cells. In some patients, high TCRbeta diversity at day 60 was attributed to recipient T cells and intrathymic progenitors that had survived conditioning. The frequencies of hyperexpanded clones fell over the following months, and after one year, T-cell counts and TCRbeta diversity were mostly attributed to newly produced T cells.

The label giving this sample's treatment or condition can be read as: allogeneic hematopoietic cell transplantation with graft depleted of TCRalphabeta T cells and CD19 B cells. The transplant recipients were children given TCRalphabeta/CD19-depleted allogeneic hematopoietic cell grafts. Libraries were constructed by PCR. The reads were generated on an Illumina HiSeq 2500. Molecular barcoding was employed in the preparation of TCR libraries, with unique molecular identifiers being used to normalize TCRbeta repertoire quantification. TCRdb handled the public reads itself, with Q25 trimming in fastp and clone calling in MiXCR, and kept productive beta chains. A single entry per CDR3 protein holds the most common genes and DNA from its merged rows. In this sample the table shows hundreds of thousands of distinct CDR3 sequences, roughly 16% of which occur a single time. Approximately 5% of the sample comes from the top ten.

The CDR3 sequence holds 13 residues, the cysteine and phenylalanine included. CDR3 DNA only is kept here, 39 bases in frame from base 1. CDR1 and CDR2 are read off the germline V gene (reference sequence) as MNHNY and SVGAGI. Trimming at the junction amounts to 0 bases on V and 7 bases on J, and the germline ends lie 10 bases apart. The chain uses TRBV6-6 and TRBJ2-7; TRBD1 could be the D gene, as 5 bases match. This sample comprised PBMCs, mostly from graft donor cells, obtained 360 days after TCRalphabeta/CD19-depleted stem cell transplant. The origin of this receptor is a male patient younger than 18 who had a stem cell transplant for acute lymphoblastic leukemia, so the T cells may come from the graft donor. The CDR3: CASSYSTVLEQYF. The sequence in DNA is TGTGCCAGCAGTTACTCGACAGTCTTGGAGCAGTACTTC.